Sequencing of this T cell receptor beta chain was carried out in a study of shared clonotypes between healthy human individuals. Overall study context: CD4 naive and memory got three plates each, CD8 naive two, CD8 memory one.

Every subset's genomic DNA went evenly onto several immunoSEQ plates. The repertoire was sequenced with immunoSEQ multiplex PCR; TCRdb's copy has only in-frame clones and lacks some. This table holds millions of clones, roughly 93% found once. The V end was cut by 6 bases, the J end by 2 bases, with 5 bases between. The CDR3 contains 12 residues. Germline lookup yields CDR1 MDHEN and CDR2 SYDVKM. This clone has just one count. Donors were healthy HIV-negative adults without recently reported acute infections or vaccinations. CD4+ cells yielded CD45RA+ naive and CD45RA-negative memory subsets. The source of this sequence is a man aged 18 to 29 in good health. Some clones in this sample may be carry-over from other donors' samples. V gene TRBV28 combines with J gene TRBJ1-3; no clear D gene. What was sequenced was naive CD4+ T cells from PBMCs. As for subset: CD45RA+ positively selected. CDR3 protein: CASRNTGNTIYF. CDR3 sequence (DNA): TGTGCCAGCAGGAATACTGGAAACACCATATATTTT.